Given below is one TCR beta chain in context. Profiling relied on immunoSEQ multiplex PCR, and the TCRdb table lists in-frame clones only, not all of them. The table lists approximately 200,000 clones, 80% to 90% of them singletons. The data belong to a study of blood T cell repertoires in COVID-19. The overall study: PBMCs, B-cell-depleted T cells, or T cells provided the cDNA or gDNA that made up the material.

The germline V and J ends were trimmed by 4 bases and 5 bases, with 13 bases remaining between them. This CDR3 comprises 13 residues. Germline CDR1 SGHDT, CDR2 YYEEEE. Sequenced sample: PBMCs or T cells enriched from blood (not recorded which). The clonotype originates from a woman aged 25 to 39 who had been exposed to COVID-19. The V call is TRBV5-6, the J call TRBJ2-7; tentative D call: TRBD1 (5 bases). CDR3 sequence reads: CASSRIQGNEQYF. The CDR3 DNA reads TGTGCCAGCAGCCGAATCCAGGGAAACGAGCAGTACTTC.